These 3 T cell receptor beta chains originate from one sample sequenced in a study of cytomegalovirus exposure and HLA in healthy donors. With 60 Vbeta and 13 Jbeta primers, the PCR was carried out. Some clones are missing from TCRdb's copy, which holds only in-frame ones; the method was immunoSEQ multiplex PCR. The repertoire holds 200,000 or so clones, with approximately 79% as singletons. The specimen sequenced was PBMCs. The receptor source for this set is a man aged 50 or older in good health and CMV-seronegative.

The chain recombines TRBV5-4 with TRBJ2-3; maybe TRBD1 (5 bases). V lost 3 bases, J lost 0 bases, and 11 bases lay in between. Germline V gene data show CDR1 as SGHNT and CDR2 as YYREEE (reference sequence). CDR3 size: 15 residues. The CDR3 protein is CASSSRALSTDTQYF. CDR3 in DNA: TGTGCCAGCAGCTCCAGGGCCTTGAGCACAGATACGCAGTATTTT.

The chain employs TRBV6-6 and TRBJ2-3; 10 nucleotides match TRBD1. CDR3 length equals 15 residues. CDR1 and CDR2 (germline): MNHNY, SVGAGI (reference sequence). The junction had 3 bases not matched to a gene; V was cut back by 5 bases and J by 1 base. DNA for the CDR3: TGTGCCAGCAGTGACAGGGGGCAGGGCACAGATACGCAGTATTTT. This encodes CASSDRGQGTDTQYF.

The gene calls are TRBV2 and TRBJ2-3; possibly TRBD1 for D (6 bases). The CDR3 is 14 residues long. The V gene's germline CDR1 is SNHLY and CDR2 FYNNEI. Trimming took off 6 bases at V and 1 base at J, with 11 bases between the two ends. Here the CDR3 reads CASRRDTRTDTQYF. CDR3 DNA sequence: TGTGCCAGCAGGAGGGACACCCGCACAGATACGCAGTATTTT. The full variable domain, completed using reference TRBV2 and TRBJ2-3, is EPEVTQTPSHQVTQMGQEVILRCVPISNHLYFYWYRQILGQKVEFLVSFYNNEISEKSEIFDDQFSVERPDGSNFTLKIRSTKLEDSAMYFCASRRDTRTDTQYFGPGTRLTVL.